Listed here are 7 T cell receptor beta chains from one sample, sequenced in a study of cytomegalovirus exposure and HLA in healthy donors. With 60 Vbeta and 13 Jbeta primers, the PCR was carried out. Profiling relied on immunoSEQ multiplex PCR, and the TCRdb table lists in-frame clones only, not all of them. Of about 140,000 clones detected, 70% to 85% appear once; the ten largest clones hold more than 2.5%. Source material: PBMCs. Source of these receptors: a male donor in good health and CMV-seronegative.

V and J are TRBV9 and TRBJ2-5; D not resolved. Trimming removed 4 bases at V and 4 bases at J, with 17 bases between. The CDR3 is 15 amino acids. Per the germline V gene, CDR1 is SGDLS and CDR2 is YYNGEE. CDR3 nucleotides: TGTGCCAGCAGCCCAACAGAGCTCCCTATAGAGACCCAGTACTTC. Translated: CASSPTELPIETQYF.

The chain couples TRBV30 to TRBJ1-1; D gene ambiguous. Germline CDR1 is GTSNPN and CDR2 is SVGIG (reference sequence). The CDR3 extends over 13 amino acids. V was shortened by 4 bases and J by 0 bases, with 9 bases between the two germline ends. The CDR3 here is CAWKVRMNTEAFF. CDR3 in DNA: TGTGCCTGGAAAGTCAGAATGAACACTGAAGCTTTCTTT.

The chain carries TRBV19 and TRBJ2-1, with a tentative D call TRBD2 (5 bases). Germline V gene sequence: CDR1 LNHDA, CDR2 SQIVND (reference sequence). V was pared by 6 bases and J by 6 bases, with 15 bases between. This CDR3 has 14 amino acids. CDR3 in amino acids: CASSLGAVSNEQFF. DNA for the CDR3: TGTGCCAGTAGCCTCGGAGCGGTTTCCAATGAGCAGTTCTTC.

Worth noting for this clone: Other DNA sequences of this sample code for an identical CDR3. The V call is TRBV4-1, the J call TRBJ2-7; tentatively, D is TRBD1 (6 bases). The V gene lost 4 bases and the J gene lost 3 bases, with 10 bases spanning the gap. The CDR3 consists of 13 residues. Germline lookup yields CDR1 MGHRA and CDR2 YSYEKL. CDR3 DNA sequence: TGCGCCAGCAGCCTCAGGGGCGACTACGAGCAGTACTTC. It encodes CASSLRGDYEQYF.

V is TRBV29-1 and J is TRBJ1-4, with no clear D. V was shortened by 7 bases and J by 0 bases, with 12 bases between the two germline ends. The CDR3 is 14 amino acids. Germline CDR1 reads SQVTM; CDR2 reads ANQGSEA. The CDR3 DNA is TGCAGCGCCGGACCGACTACAACTAATGAAAAACTGTTTTTT. Amino acid sequence: CSAGPTTTNEKLFF.

V is TRBV4-1 and J is TRBJ2-6; D remains unclear. V lost 3 bases, J lost 2 bases, and 5 bases lay in between. Per the germline V gene, CDR1 is MGHRA and CDR2 is YSYEKL. The CDR3 is 14 residues long. CDR3 sequence (DNA): TGCGCCAGCAGCCACCCCACTGGGGCCAACGTCCTGACTTTC. Protein product: CASSHPTGANVLTF.

The rearrangement uses TRBV7-2 and TRBJ1-5; TRBD1 is a possible D gene (6 bases). Trimming left V 5 bases short and J 8 bases short, with 16 bases between. The CDR3 sequence is 14 residues long. CDR1 and CDR2 (germline): SGHTA, FQGNSA. The CDR3 nucleotides read TGTGCCAGCAGCCAACAGGGCCGGCAGGAGCCCCAGCATTTT. It is translated as CASSQQGRQEPQHF.